A single sample gave rise to the 4 T cell receptor beta chains below, sequenced in a study of OX40 agonist ivuxolimab in advanced cancers. Method: immunoSEQ multiplex PCR; TCRdb's copy keeps in-frame clones and lacks some. Among tens of thousands of clones listed, about 79% were seen once. The sequencing here drew on CD4+ or CD8+ T cells sorted from blood, taken in a trial of the OX40 agonist ivuxolimab. These receptors were taken from an adult with an advanced solid tumor such as melanoma, head and neck, liver or kidney cancer.

This clone showed up just a few times. The chain employs TRBV29-1 and TRBJ1-2; 8 bases map to TRBD1. The germline gives CDR1 SQVTM, CDR2 ANQGSEA. Germline trimming cut 6 bases from V and 3 bases from J; bases unmatched to any gene: 12. This CDR3 is built from 15 residues. Here the CDR3 reads CSVYDEDRDDYGYTF. CDR3 nucleotides: TGCAGCGTCTACGATGAGGACAGGGACGACTATGGCTACACCTTC.

The rearrangement uses TRBV19 and TRBJ1-1, with 8 bases aligning to TRBD1. V was clipped by 6 bases and J by 5 bases; unmatched bases: 14. CDR3 length: 16 residues. Germline V gives CDR1 LNHDA, CDR2 SQIVND (reference sequence). CDR3 coding DNA: TGTGCCAGTAGGAGTGATCGACAGGGGAAAGGGACTGAAGCTTTCTTT. Protein sequence: CASRSDRQGKGTEAFF.

The table lists this clone with a count of one. This rearrangement joins TRBV9 to TRBJ1-2, with D perhaps TRBD1 (5 bases). The CDR3 loop spans 13 amino acids. Germline V gene data show CDR1 as SGDLS and CDR2 as YYNGEE. Deletions cut 0 bases from V and 2 bases from J, with 5 bases between. CDR3 sequence reads: CASSVAGNYGYTF. DNA for the CDR3: TGTGCCAGCAGCGTAGCAGGGAACTATGGCTACACCTTC.

The chain recombines TRBV6-1 with TRBJ1-6; no definite D call. Trimming pared 3 bases from V and 0 bases from J, leaving 12 bases between. Germline loops: CDR1 MNHNS, CDR2 SASEGT. The CDR3 is 17 residues long. The CDR3 DNA reads TGTGCCAGCAGTGATGGTGTGGGAAGCTCCTATAATTCACCCCTCCACTTT. Protein product: CASSDGVGSSYNSPLHF.